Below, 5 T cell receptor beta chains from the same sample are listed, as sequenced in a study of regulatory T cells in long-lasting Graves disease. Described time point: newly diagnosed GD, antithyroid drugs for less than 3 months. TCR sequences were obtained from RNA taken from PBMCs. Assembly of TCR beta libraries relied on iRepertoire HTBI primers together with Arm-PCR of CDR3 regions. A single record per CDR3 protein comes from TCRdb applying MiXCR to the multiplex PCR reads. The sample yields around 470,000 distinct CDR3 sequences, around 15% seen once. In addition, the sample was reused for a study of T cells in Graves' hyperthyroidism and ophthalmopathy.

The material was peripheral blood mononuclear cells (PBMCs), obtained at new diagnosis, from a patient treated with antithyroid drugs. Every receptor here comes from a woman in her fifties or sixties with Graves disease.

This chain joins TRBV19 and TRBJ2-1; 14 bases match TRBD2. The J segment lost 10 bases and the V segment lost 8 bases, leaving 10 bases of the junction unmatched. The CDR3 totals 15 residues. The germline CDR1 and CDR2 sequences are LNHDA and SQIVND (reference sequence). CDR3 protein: CASAGTSGRSREQFF. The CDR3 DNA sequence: TGTGCCAGTGCCGGGACTAGCGGGAGAAGTAGAGAGCAGTTCTTC.

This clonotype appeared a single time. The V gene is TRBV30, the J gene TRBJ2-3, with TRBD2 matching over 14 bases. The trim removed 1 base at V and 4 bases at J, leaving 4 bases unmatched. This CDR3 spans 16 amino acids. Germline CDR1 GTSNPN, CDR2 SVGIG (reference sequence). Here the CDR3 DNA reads TGTGCCTGGAGTGCGAGACTAGCGGGAGGGGCAGATACGCAGTATTTT. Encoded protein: CAWSARLAGGADTQYF.

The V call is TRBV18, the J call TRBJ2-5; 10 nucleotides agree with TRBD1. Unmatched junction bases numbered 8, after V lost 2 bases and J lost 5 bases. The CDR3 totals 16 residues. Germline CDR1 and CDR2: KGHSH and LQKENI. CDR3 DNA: TGTGCCAGCTCACCAACCTTGACAGGGGGCGGGGAGACCCAGTACTTC. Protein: CASSPTLTGGGETQYF.

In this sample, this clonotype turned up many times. CDR3 protein: CASSLTPDPNTEAFF. The CDR3 coding sequence is TGCGCCAGCAGCCTAACTCCCGACCCAAACACTGAAGCTTTCTTT. The gene calls are TRBV5-1 and TRBJ1-1; D unclear. The germline V gene encodes CDR1 SGHRS and CDR2 YFSETQ. The CDR3 sequence is 15 residues long. The V and J ends lost 4 bases and 2 bases respectively, with 15 bases between them.

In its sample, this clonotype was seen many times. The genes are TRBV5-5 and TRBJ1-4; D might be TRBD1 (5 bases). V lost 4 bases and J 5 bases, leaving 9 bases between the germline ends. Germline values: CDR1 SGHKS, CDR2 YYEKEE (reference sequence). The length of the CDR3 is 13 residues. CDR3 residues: CASSPGPNEKLFF. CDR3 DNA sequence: TGTGCCAGCAGCCCGGGACCAAATGAAAAACTGTTTTTT.